The 16 T cell receptor beta chains presented below share a single source sample, sequenced in a study of shared clonotypes between healthy human individuals. The table came from immunoSEQ multiplex PCR; TCRdb's copy has only in-frame clones and leaves some out. The repertoire has about 520,000 clones, 81% of them found once; the top ten carry 12%. The sample comprised PBMCs. Receptor source: a woman aged 40 to 55 in good health. Some clones in this sample may be carry-over from other donors' samples.

The chain joins TRBV5-1 to TRBJ2-7; D might be TRBD1 (6 bases). The CDR3 spans 19 residues. V lost 2 bases and J 0 bases, leaving 24 bases between the germline ends. From germline, CDR1 is SGHRS and CDR2 YFSETQ. DNA of the CDR3: TGCGCCAGCAGCTTAATGTGGATGGAAAGACAGGCCAGCTCCTACGAGCAGTACTTC. Protein sequence: CASSLMWMERQASSYEQYF.

This clone was seen once. The rearrangement uses TRBV7-9 and TRBJ2-7; D tentatively reads TRBD1 or TRBD2 (6 bases each). In germline, CDR1 is SEHNR, CDR2 FQNEAQ (reference sequence). The CDR3 has 14 amino acids. Trimming pared 1 base from V and 6 bases from J, leaving 13 bases between. This chain's CDR3 is CASSLGARGGEQYF. Written as DNA, the CDR3 is TGTGCCAGCAGCTTAGGCGCCAGGGGAGGCGAGCAGTACTTC.

The gene calls are TRBV1 and TRBJ2-6. TRBV1 corresponds to a pseudogene. CDR3 size: 13 residues. The CDR3 reads CTSRCCRANVLTF. The CDR3 DNA follows: TGCACCAGCAGGTGTTGTCGGGCCAACGTCCTGACTTTC.

In nucleotides, the CDR3 is TGTGCCAGCAGCGCCGACAGGGGGGGAGTTGAAAAACTGTTTTTT. It is translated as CASSADRGGVEKLFF. The rearrangement uses TRBV7-9 and TRBJ1-4; 9 bases line up with TRBD1. V was clipped by 5 bases and J by 7 bases; unmatched bases: 8. The CDR3 consists of 15 residues. The germline V gene encodes CDR1 SEHNR and CDR2 FQNEAQ (reference sequence).

The chain links TRBV4-3 to TRBJ2-7; no reliable D call. V gave up 1 base and J gave up 3 bases, with 13 bases separating them. This CDR3 is built from 15 residues. Germline lookup yields CDR1 LGHNA and CDR2 YSLEER. The chain's CDR3 is CASSQGYGPDYEQYF. The CDR3, as DNA: TGCGCCAGCAGCCAAGGTTACGGACCTGACTACGAGCAGTACTTC.

On this clone: This likely traces to a read error, being one base from a far larger clone. The chain recombines TRBV29-1 with TRBJ2-7; the D is unclear. This CDR3 contains 12 residues. The V gene lost 4 bases and the J gene lost 0 bases, with 7 bases spanning the gap. CDR1 is SQVTM and CDR2 is ANQGSEA in the germline V gene. The DNA for the CDR3 is TGCAGCGTTGTATGCAGCTCCTACGAGCAGTACTTC. Its translation: CSVVCSSYEQYF.

In this sample, this clone turned up a few times. The chain combines TRBV12-5 with TRBJ2-1, with 7 bases that match TRBD2. CDR1 and CDR2 (germline): LGHNT, FRNRAP. The V segment lost 0 bases and the J segment 9 bases; nucleotides outside the gene matches: 11. The CDR3 is made up of 16 amino acids. CDR3 coding DNA: TGTGCTAGTGGTTTGGTACGCGGGGGAAGCGAGGCTGAGCAGTTCTTC. This codes for CASGLVRGGSEAEQFF.

This chain joins TRBV27 and TRBJ2-5, with D perhaps matching TRBD2 (5 bases). This CDR3 is built from 13 residues. Germline loops: CDR1 MNHEY, CDR2 SMNVEV (reference sequence). V was shortened by 3 bases and J by 5 bases, with 10 bases between the two germline ends. The chain's CDR3 is CASSFGLRETQYF. The CDR3 nucleotides are TGTGCCAGCAGTTTTGGACTGCGGGAGACCCAGTACTTC.

The genes are TRBV6-1 and TRBJ2-5; 11 nucleotides match TRBD2. Trimming cost V 2 bases and J 9 bases; bases outside gene matches: 5. The CDR3 loop spans 14 amino acids. The germline gives CDR1 MNHNS, CDR2 SASEGT. The CDR3 sequence: CASSEYGLAGPQYF. CDR3 coding DNA: TGTGCCAGCAGTGAATACGGACTAGCGGGTCCCCAGTACTTC.

This clone was seen more than once but under ten times. The chain employs TRBV6-6 and TRBJ2-1; either TRBD1 or TRBD2 may supply D (5 bases each). CDR1 MNHNY and CDR2 SVGAGI come from the germline V gene (reference sequence). Between the trimmed V and J ends, which lost 5 bases and 2 bases, there was a span of 13 bases. This CDR3 has 15 amino acids. The CDR3 reads CASSPRDQTYNEQFF. The CDR3, as DNA: TGTGCCAGCAGTCCCCGGGACCAGACCTACAATGAGCAGTTCTTC.

On this clone: A far bigger clonotype differs at one base, so this is likely a read error. The chain combines TRBV28 with TRBJ2-5; D possibly matches TRBD1 or TRBD2 (5 bases each). The CDR3 spans 13 residues. The germline gives CDR1 MDHEN, CDR2 SYDVKM. For the CDR3, the DNA is TGTGCCAGCGGACTCGGCGGACAAGGGACCCAGTACTTC. It specifies CASGLGGQGTQYF.

As regards this clone: A read error may account for a junction end that differs from germline. V usage is TRBV7-9 and J usage is TRBJ1-1; tentative D call: TRBD1 (5 bases). The CDR3 contains 14 residues. Germline-derived CDR1 and CDR2 are SEHNR and FQNEAQ (reference sequence). The CDR3 reads CASSPVASDTEAFF. Written as DNA, the CDR3 is TGTGCCAGCAGCCCCGTAGCCTCGGACACCGAAGCTTTCTTT.

This clone has only one observation. The CDR3 sequence: CASSPAGELLNEQFF. The CDR3 DNA reads as TGTGCCAGCAGCCCGGCGGGAGAACTTTTGAATGAGCAGTTCTTC. This chain uses TRBV28 with TRBJ2-1; 7 bases match TRBD2. This CDR3 spans 15 amino acids. The germline V gene has CDR1 MDHEN and CDR2 SYDVKM. The trim removed 6 bases at V and 7 bases at J, leaving 12 bases unmatched.

With respect to this clone: This sequence is one base from a far larger clone and is likely a read error. This chain joins TRBV4-2 and TRBJ1-5; D is perhaps TRBD1 (6 bases). The CDR3 has 15 amino acids. The germline gives CDR1 LGHNA, CDR2 YNFKEQ. The CDR3 DNA reads as TGTGCCAGCAGCCATAACGGGGAGGGTGGACAGCACCAGCATTTT. Translating gives CASSHNGEGGQHQHF.

This chain connects TRBV10-3 to TRBJ2-2, with D perhaps being TRBD1 or TRBD2 (5 bases each). Germline CDR1 ENHRY, CDR2 SYGVKD. This CDR3 has 13 residues. Trimming took off 10 bases at V and 0 bases at J, with 9 bases between the two ends. The CDR3 DNA sequence: TGTGCCACCGGGACGGCGAACACCGGGGAGCTGTTTTTT. Translating it yields CATGTANTGELFF.

This chain joins TRBV11-3 and TRBJ1-1; no clear D gene. The ends were cut back, 8 bases at V and 7 bases at J, with 11 bases in the middle. The CDR3 sequence is 11 residues long. Per germline, CDR1 SGHNT and CDR2 YENEEA. The CDR3 DNA reads TGTGCCAGCGGCAATAGCGGTGAAGCTTTCTTT. Amino acids: CASGNSGEAFF.